This entry concerns a single T cell receptor beta chain. Its specific antigen is unknown. Base qualities are not recorded, but no much larger clone differs from it by a single base. Taken from the germline V gene, the CDR1 and CDR2 loops are MNHEY and SVGAGI. V is reduced by 2 bases and J by 3 bases, leaving a spacing of 5 bases between them. The CDR3, cysteine through phenylalanine, is 14 amino acids long. Only the CDR3 part of the read is kept: 42 bases, read in frame from the first base. The sample originates from a study of tissue T cells after allogeneic stem cell transplantation (dated 2022 in TCRdb). Context from the whole study: Seven adult allo-HCT recipients with steroid-refractory GVHD were prospectively enrolled in a research-autopsy study over an approximately 3-year period. Grafts from donors were received by all GVHD patients, with four grafts being unmodified and three being CD34-selected to deplete T cells. Every GVHD patient had gastrointestinal GVHD and was given several lines of GVHD-directed therapy, and a few of the GVHD patients also had skin involvement. Pre-transplant PBMCs, which were of recipient origin, were available from about five GVHD patients. In viably preserved blood and marrow, CD3+ T cells were flow-sorted if cell numbers allowed, whereas smaller samples went directly to DNA extraction. Using research autopsies of patients with and without GVHD, plus mouse models of GVHD, the study profiled TCR beta repertoires across many tissues. The human arm was conducted as a prospective observational study, and neither blinding nor randomization was performed.

The meaning of the sample's time point label: recipient (host-origin) PBMCs collected before allo-HCT. Receptors were amplified or captured by the immunoSEQ multiplex PCR assay. TCRbeta CDR3 sequencing was done by Adaptive Biotechnologies at survey depth, reporting CDR3 sequences, V/J genes, productive frequency and template counts. TCR beta CDR3 regions were amplified from genomic DNA instead of RNA. On the authors' methods: Jensen-Shannon divergence served to quantify pairwise repertoire overlap between tissues, with 0 meaning identical and 1 meaning complete divergence. Tissues were clustered by single-linkage agglomerative hierarchical clustering of pairwise JSD values and displayed as dendrograms. GLIPH2 was run on all patient samples with simulation_depth 1000, kmer_min_depth 3 and cdr3_length_cutoff 8, and groups with more than two unique CDR3s were retained. In a standardized tissue-overlap score, Jaccard GLIPH-group overlap across patients was extrapolated to a standard repertoire size of 1000 clones. To look at how diversity was associated with clinical or experimental variables, linear mixed-effect models were used, with tissue treated as a fixed effect and individual treated as a random effect. What TCRdb holds here is the immuneACCESS table cut down to in-frame rearrangements. Part of the clones is not present; checked against another copy, under half of the missing clones reflect an unresolved V gene, and the others are unexplained. For V, J and clone size, that table is used; D and trimming come from the DNA. The sample records 25,000 to 35,000 clones, over 75% of which are singletons. Of the sample, around 3.5% is held by the ten largest clones.

Study-wide findings and limitations: Few T cell clones were found to be shared across patients, but shared repertoire signatures across patients were revealed in a tissue-specific fashion by motif-based clustering. Within patients, how anatomically similar the tissues were was a key factor in shaping TCR repertoire composition, regardless of disease or transplant status. In both patients and mice, T cells from blood and spleen covered only a limited part of the TCR repertoire found in tissues. Which tissue TCRs were alloreactive or antigen-specific was not determined in the study, and some of the clones might have been host cells that persisted. A small and clinically heterogeneous patient cohort was studied, and sampling depth was acknowledged as a limitation.

The receptor's source is a woman between 18 and 55 years old who later had graft-versus-host disease after an allogeneic stem cell transplant. The rearrangement joined TRBV6-5 to TRBJ1-6; the D gene lacks a confident call. Sequencing was performed on blood, taken before transplantation. At the DNA level, the sequence is TGTGCCAGCAGTTACGACATCTATAATTCACCCCTCCACTTT. Protein translation: CASSYDIYNSPLHF.